A single sample is the source of the 25 T cell receptor beta chains below, sequenced in a study of CD8+ T cells in alopecia areata. Treatment defined: oral pan-JAK inhibitor, 5-10 mg twice daily. Once RNA had been extracted, it was reverse transcribed into cDNA to act as the sequencing template. Only in-frame clones appear in the TCRdb table, and some are missing; sequencing was by immunoSEQ multiplex PCR. The sample records 120,000 or so clones, roughly 55% being singletons. Here the sequenced sample was CD4+ T cells sorted from blood, taken at week 4, from a patient treated with tofacitinib. Source of these receptors: a human donor with alopecia areata.

This clone was seen only a few times. The rearrangement joins TRBV30 to TRBJ2-1, with TRBD2 identical over 12 bases. The ends lost 5 bases at V and 3 bases at J; junction bases unmatched: 11. The length of the CDR3 is 17 residues. Germline CDR1 reads GTSNPN; CDR2 reads SVGIG (reference sequence). The chain's CDR3 is CAWRLLAGGLRYNEQFF. The CDR3 DNA is TGTGCCTGGCGGCTACTAGCGGGAGGACTCCGCTACAATGAGCAGTTCTTC.

This chain uses TRBV7-3 with TRBJ2-1; D not certain. CDR1 is SGHTA, CDR2 FQGTGA, per germline. The length of the CDR3 is 10 residues. The DNA for the CDR3 is TGTGTATTTGGGTTGAATGAGCAGTTCTTC. This codes for CVFGLNEQFF.

This clone was observed a handful of times. The chain carries TRBV4-1 and TRBJ1-1, with 9 positions matching TRBD1. Germline CDR1 is MGHRA and CDR2 is YSYEKL. The V and J ends lost 3 bases and 1 base, in that order; junction bases with no gene match: 0. The CDR3 spans 14 residues. The CDR3 bases are TGCGCCAGCAGCCAGGACAGGGGGAACACTGAAGCTTTCTTT. Its translation: CASSQDRGNTEAFF.

This rearrangement joins TRBV5-6 to TRBJ1-6; D call uncertain. Per the germline V gene, CDR1 is SGHDT and CDR2 is YYEEEE. The V end lost 3 bases, the J end lost 8 bases, and 18 bases lay between the germline ends. This CDR3 has 16 amino acids. This CDR3 reads CASSSLDGSRDSPLHF. The DNA of the CDR3 is TGTGCCAGCAGCTCCCTGGACGGGTCCCGGGATTCACCCCTCCACTTT.

The V call is TRBV11-2, the J call TRBJ1-2; D remains unclear. This CDR3 spans 17 amino acids. The V end lost 2 bases, the J end lost 0 bases, and 16 bases lay between the germline ends. Germline V gives CDR1 SGHAT, CDR2 FQNNGV. Written as DNA, the CDR3 is TGTGCCAGCAGCTTATCAAGAACGAGATTCACTAACTATGGCTACACCTTC. As protein: CASSLSRTRFTNYGYTF. The full variable domain, with the rest looked up from reference TRBV11-2 and TRBJ1-2, is EAGVAQSPRYKIIEKRQSVAFWCNPISGHATLYWYQQILGQGPKLLIQFQNNGVVDDSQLPKDRFSAERLKGVDSTLKIQPAKLEDSAVYLCASSLSRTRFTNYGYTFGSGTRLTVV.

This chain uses TRBV5-1 with TRBJ2-1; 9 bases align to TRBD1. The CDR3 length is 17 residues. Germline CDR1 and CDR2: SGHRS and YFSETQ. The ends lost 0 bases at V and 5 bases at J; junction bases unmatched: 9. The CDR3 loop reads CASSLAPPGTGNNEQFF. The CDR3 DNA reads as TGCGCCAGCAGCTTGGCCCCCCCCGGGACAGGGAACAATGAGCAGTTCTTC.

Comment on this clone: Other nucleotide sequences in the sample specify the same CDR3. The chain recombines TRBV9 with TRBJ2-5; unclear D gene. Germline V lookup: CDR1 SGDLS, CDR2 YYNGEE. Between the trimmed V and J ends, which lost 0 bases and 2 bases, there was a span of 5 bases. The CDR3 sequence is 13 residues long. In DNA, the CDR3 is TGTGCCAGCAGCGTAGGAGGTCAAGAGACCCAGTACTTC. Its protein product is CASSVGGQETQYF.

This rearrangement joins TRBV29-1 to TRBJ2-4; the D gene is possibly TRBD1 (5 bases). Germline V CDR1 and CDR2: SQVTM, ANQGSEA. The CDR3 is 12 residues long. V lost 4 bases and J 14 bases, leaving 18 bases between the germline ends. The chain's CDR3 is CSVGRGQGPKYF. DNA of the CDR3: TGCAGCGTTGGTAGGGGCCAGGGCCCTAAGTACTTC.

The chain carries TRBV30 and TRBJ2-1; D not certain. V was shortened by 2 bases and J by 5 bases, with 1 base between the two germline ends. The germline CDR1 and CDR2 sequences are GTSNPN and SVGIG (reference sequence). This CDR3 contains 10 residues. CDR3 in DNA: TGTGCCTGGAGTAACAATGAGCAGTTCTTC. Its protein product is CAWSNNEQFF.

The CDR3 DNA sequence: TGTGCCAGCAGCTTAGCGGTCGGGGGGAGCTACACCTTC. Translation: CASSLAVGGSYTF. V gene TRBV7-9 combines with J gene TRBJ1-2; tentative D call: TRBD1 (5 bases). Trimming removed 0 bases from V and 9 bases from J, with 11 bases in between. The CDR3 totals 13 residues. In germline, CDR1 is SEHNR, CDR2 FQNEAQ (reference sequence).

This chain links TRBV29-1 with TRBJ2-3; TRBD2 matches at 10 bases. CDR1 and CDR2 from the germline V gene are SQVTM and ANQGSEA. V lost 2 bases, J lost 5 bases, and 4 bases stayed unmatched. The CDR3 is made up of 14 amino acids. The CDR3 protein is CSVERASGRDTQYF. The DNA of the CDR3 is TGCAGCGTTGAACGGGCTAGCGGGAGAGATACGCAGTATTTT.

The chain combines TRBV5-1 with TRBJ2-5; D unclear. CDR1 SGHRS and CDR2 YFSETQ come from the germline V gene. The germline V and J ends were trimmed by 1 base and 4 bases, with 8 bases remaining between them. This CDR3 has 13 amino acids. CDR3 DNA: TGCGCCAGCAGCTTGCCCCAGCGAGAGACCCAGTACTTC. Its protein product is CASSLPQRETQYF.

This chain joins TRBV30 and TRBJ1-3; D remains ambiguous. The CDR3 extends over 10 amino acids. Germline V CDR1 and CDR2: GTSNPN, SVGIG (reference sequence). With 3 bases removed from V and 8 bases from J, the gap between germline ends came to 5 bases. The CDR3 DNA reads TGTGCCTGGAGCTGGGACACCATATATTTT. Protein product: CAWSWDTIYF.

This clone was detected a few times. This sequence joins TRBV5-4 and TRBJ1-1, with TRBD1 matching 9 bases. V shed 3 bases and J 5 bases; nucleotides not matched to a gene: 5. The CDR3 spans 14 residues. CDR1 and CDR2 from the germline V gene are SGHNT and YYREEE (reference sequence). CDR3 in amino acids: CASSSIGTGTEAFF. Here the CDR3 DNA reads TGTGCCAGCAGCTCAATTGGGACAGGGACTGAAGCTTTCTTT.

V usage is TRBV29-1 and J usage is TRBJ1-1; 7 bases are shared with TRBD1. Germline values: CDR1 SQVTM, CDR2 ANQGSEA. The CDR3 sequence is 15 residues long. V dropped 7 bases and J dropped 7; count of bases not matched to a gene: 18. CDR3 in DNA: TGCAGCGCTTCAGGGGTACAGGGGTGGAGTGGTGAAGCTTTCTTT. Amino acid sequence: CSASGVQGWSGEAFF.

The rearrangement joins TRBV29-1 to TRBJ1-1; D gene unclear. The germline gives CDR1 SQVTM, CDR2 ANQGSEA. This CDR3 region has 11 residues. V was cut by 7 bases and J by 5 bases, with 11 bases left in between. CDR3 region: CSGDRETEAFF. CDR3 nucleotides: TGCAGCGGGGATCGGGAAACTGAAGCTTTCTTT.

The V and J genes are TRBV18 and TRBJ2-5; no clear D. Germline V gene sequence: CDR1 KGHSH, CDR2 LQKENI. CDR3 length equals 11 residues. V was cut by 4 bases and J by 2 bases, with 2 bases left in between. The CDR3 DNA is TGTGCCAGCTCACAGCAAGAGACCCAGTACTTC. This translates into CASSQQETQYF.

This sequence joins TRBV27 and TRBJ2-5; no reliable D call. From germline, CDR1 is MNHEY and CDR2 SMNVEV (reference sequence). The CDR3 runs 13 residues. V was shortened by 0 bases and J by 5 bases, with 7 bases between the two germline ends. Here the CDR3 reads CASSLSLLETQYF. Here the CDR3 DNA reads TGTGCCAGCAGTTTATCGCTCCTGGAGACCCAGTACTTC.

This clone has only a few counts. V gene TRBV6-1 combines with J gene TRBJ1-2; possibly TRBD1 for D (5 bases). CDR1 is MNHNS, CDR2 SASEGT, per germline. The CDR3 sequence is 13 residues long. V shed 1 base and J shed 8 bases, with 11 bases lying between them. CDR3 nucleotide sequence: TGTGCCAGCAGTGAAGGCCCAGGGTCCGGCTACACCTTC. Translation gives CASSEGPGSGYTF.

The chain couples TRBV27 to TRBJ2-5; TRBD1 or TRBD2 may be the D gene (5 bases each). CDR3 length: 13 residues. The V gene's germline CDR1 is MNHEY and CDR2 SMNVEV (reference sequence). Trimming shortened V by 5 bases and J by 4 bases, and 11 bases separated the two germline ends. CDR3 coding DNA: TGTGCCAGCAGTCGACTTGGGGGAGAGACCCAGTACTTC. It specifies CASSRLGGETQYF.

This clone was seen more than once but under ten times. The CDR3 DNA sequence: TGTGCCAGCAGTTACCTTAGCGGGGATGTCACCGGGGAGCTGTTTTTT. Translation: CASSYLSGDVTGELFF. V usage is TRBV6-6 and J usage is TRBJ2-2; TRBD2 agrees at 8 bases. V shed 2 bases and J 4 bases; nucleotides not matched to a gene: 6. Germline CDR1 reads MNHNY; CDR2 reads SVGAGI (reference sequence). The CDR3 runs to 16 residues.

The J gene is TRBJ1-5, the V gene TRBV28, with no clear D. Looked up from germline, CDR1 is MDHEN and CDR2 is SYDVKM. The germline V and J ends were trimmed by 3 bases and 6 bases, with 6 bases remaining between them. The CDR3 covers 12 residues. The CDR3 sequence: CASSFRGQPQHF. CDR3 bases: TGTGCCAGCAGTTTCCGGGGTCAGCCCCAGCATTTT.

The chain links TRBV12-5 to TRBJ1-5; no clear D gene. CDR1 is LGHNT and CDR2 is FRNRAP in the germline V gene. V was pared by 0 bases and J by 0 bases, with 9 bases between. The length of the CDR3 is 16 residues. The CDR3 DNA reads TGTGCTAGTGGTTTGGTTCCGGACCCTAGCAATCAGCCCCAGCATTTT. It codes for CASGLVPDPSNQPQHF. Using reference TRBV12-5 and TRBJ1-5 for the parts outside the CDR3, the full variable domain is DARVTQTPRHKVTEMGQEVTMRCQPILGHNTVFWYRQTMMQGLELLAYFRNRAPLDDSGMPKDRFSAEMPDATLATLKIQPSEPRDSAVYFCASGLVPDPSNQPQHFGDGTRLSIL.

This chain links TRBV4-3 with TRBJ1-3; D remains ambiguous. V lost 0 bases and J lost 4, with 4 bases in between. The CDR3 sequence is 13 residues long. Germline V gene sequence: CDR1 LGHNA, CDR2 YSLEER. The CDR3, as DNA: TGCGCCAGCAGCCAAGAAGGCGGAAACACCATATATTTT. Protein sequence: CASSQEGGNTIYF.

This chain links TRBV30 with TRBJ2-2, with 14 bases lining up with TRBD2. Germline-derived CDR1 and CDR2 are GTSNPN and SVGIG (reference sequence). V trimming: 2 bases; J trimming: 7 bases; junction bases outside the gene matches: 15. The CDR3 runs to 19 residues. CDR3 protein: CAWSPATSGRAPSDGELFF. In DNA form, the CDR3 reads TGTGCCTGGAGTCCGGCGACTAGCGGGAGGGCTCCTTCCGACGGGGAGCTGTTTTTT.